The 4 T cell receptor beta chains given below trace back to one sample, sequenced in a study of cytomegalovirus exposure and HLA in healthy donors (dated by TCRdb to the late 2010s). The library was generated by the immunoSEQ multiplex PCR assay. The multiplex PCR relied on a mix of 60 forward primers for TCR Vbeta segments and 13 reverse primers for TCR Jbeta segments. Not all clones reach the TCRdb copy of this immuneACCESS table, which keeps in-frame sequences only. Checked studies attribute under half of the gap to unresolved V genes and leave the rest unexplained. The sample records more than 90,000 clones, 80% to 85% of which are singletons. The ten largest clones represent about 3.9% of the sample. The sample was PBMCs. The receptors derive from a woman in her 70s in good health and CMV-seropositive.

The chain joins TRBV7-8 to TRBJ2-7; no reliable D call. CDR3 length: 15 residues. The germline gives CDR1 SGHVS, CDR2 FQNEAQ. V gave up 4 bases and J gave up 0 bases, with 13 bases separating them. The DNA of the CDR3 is TGTGCCAGCAGCTCCCCTGGCGGTAGCTCCTACGAGCAGTACTTC. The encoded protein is CASSSPGGSSYEQYF.

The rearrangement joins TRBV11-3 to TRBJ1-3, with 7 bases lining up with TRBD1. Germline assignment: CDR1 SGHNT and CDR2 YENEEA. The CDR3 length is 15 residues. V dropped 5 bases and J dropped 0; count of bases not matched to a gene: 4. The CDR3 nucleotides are TGTGCCAGCAGCCCCGGGACAGACTCTGGAAACACCATATATTTT. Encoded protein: CASSPGTDSGNTIYF.

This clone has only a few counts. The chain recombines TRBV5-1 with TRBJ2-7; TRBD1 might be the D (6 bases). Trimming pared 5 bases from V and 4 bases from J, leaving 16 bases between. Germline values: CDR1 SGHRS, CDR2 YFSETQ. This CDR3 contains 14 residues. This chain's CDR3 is CASRAPGQSYEQYF. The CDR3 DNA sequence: TGCGCCAGCAGAGCCCCGGGACAATCATACGAGCAGTACTTC. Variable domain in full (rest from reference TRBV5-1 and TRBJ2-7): KAGVTQTPRYLIKTRGQQVTLSCSPISGHRSVSWYQQTPGQGLQFLFEYFSETQRNKGNFPGRFSGRQFSNSRSEMNVSTLELGDSALYLCASRAPGQSYEQYFGPGTRLTVT.

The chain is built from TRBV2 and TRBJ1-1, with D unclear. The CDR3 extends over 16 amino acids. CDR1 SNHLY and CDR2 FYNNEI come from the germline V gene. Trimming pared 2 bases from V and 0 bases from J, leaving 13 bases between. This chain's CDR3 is CASSEYSLRLNTEAFF. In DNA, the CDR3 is TGTGCCAGCAGTGAATATTCACTCAGGTTGAACACTGAAGCTTTCTTT.